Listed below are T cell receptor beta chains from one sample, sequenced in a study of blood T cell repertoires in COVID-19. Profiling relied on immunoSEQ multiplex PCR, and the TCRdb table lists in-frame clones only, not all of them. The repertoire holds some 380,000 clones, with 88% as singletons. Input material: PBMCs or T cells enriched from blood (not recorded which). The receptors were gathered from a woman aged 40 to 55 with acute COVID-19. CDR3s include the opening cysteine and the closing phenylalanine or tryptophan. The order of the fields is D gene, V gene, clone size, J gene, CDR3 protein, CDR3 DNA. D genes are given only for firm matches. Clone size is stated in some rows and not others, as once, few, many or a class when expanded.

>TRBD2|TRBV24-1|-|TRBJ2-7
CATQEASGGKLTEQYF
TGTGCCACCCAGGAGGCTAGCGGGGGGAAGCTCACCGAGCAGTACTTC
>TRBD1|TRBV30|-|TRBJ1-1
CAWRTGAMNTEAFF
TGTGCCTGGAGGACAGGGGCGATGAACACTGAAGCTTTCTTT
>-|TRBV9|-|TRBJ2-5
CASSVSGFQETQYF
TGTGCCAGCAGCGTATCGGGATTTCAAGAGACCCAGTACTTC
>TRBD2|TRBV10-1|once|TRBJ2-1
CASSRGGPGNEQFF
TGCGCCAGCAGTCGCGGGGGGCCAGGGAATGAGCAGTTCTTC
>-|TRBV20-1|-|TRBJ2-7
CSARNNYEQYF
TGCAGTGCTAGAAATAACTACGAGCAGTACTTC
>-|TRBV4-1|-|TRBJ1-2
CASSQDGSGARHGYTF
TGCGCCAGCAGCCAAGATGGATCAGGGGCCAGGCATGGCTACACCTTC
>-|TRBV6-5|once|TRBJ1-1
CASSPTRLTPYVF
TGTGCCAGCAGTCCCACTCGACTGACTCCGTACGTCTTT
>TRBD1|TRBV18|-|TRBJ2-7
CASSPEQGRPYEQYF
TGTGCCAGCTCACCAGAACAGGGGCGCCCCTACGAGCAGTACTTC
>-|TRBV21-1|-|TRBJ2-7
CASSKGQGLYEQYF
TGTGCCAGCAGCAAAGGCCAGGGACTCTACGAGCAGTACTTC
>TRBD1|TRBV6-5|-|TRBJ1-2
CASKKDRYYGYTF
TGTGCCAGCAAGAAGGACAGGTACTATGGCTACACCTTC
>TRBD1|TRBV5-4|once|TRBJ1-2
CASNDGTGYGYTF
TGTGCCAGCAATGATGGGACAGGGTATGGCTACACCTTC
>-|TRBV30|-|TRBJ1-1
CAWGDRPNTEAFF
TGTGCCTGGGGTGACAGACCGAACACTGAAGCTTTCTTT
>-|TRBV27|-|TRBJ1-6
CASSSPGESNSPLHF
TGTGCCAGCAGTTCCCCCGGGGAGAGTAATTCACCCCTCCACTTT
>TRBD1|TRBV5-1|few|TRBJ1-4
CASSLGGGAGEKLFF
TGCGCCAGCAGCTTGGGAGGGGGCGCGGGTGAAAAACTGTTTTTT
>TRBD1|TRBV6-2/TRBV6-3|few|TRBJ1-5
CASSYAPSGQGVKGQPQHF
TGTGCCAGCAGTTACGCGCCTTCGGGACAGGGGGTAAAGGGACAGCCCCAGCATTTT
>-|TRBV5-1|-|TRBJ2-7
CASSFSGTPSYEQYF
TGCGCCAGCAGCTTTTCCGGGACTCCATCCTACGAGCAGTACTTC
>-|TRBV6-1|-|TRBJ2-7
CASSEMSRTVYEQYF
TGTGCCAGCAGTGAAATGTCCCGAACGGTTTACGAGCAGTACTTC
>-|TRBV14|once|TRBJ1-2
CASSQPSVGSLGTF
TGTGCCAGCAGCCAACCAAGCGTTGGCAGTCTAGGCACCTTC
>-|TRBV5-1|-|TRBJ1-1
CASSLHRDRNTEAFF
TGCGCCAGCAGCCTCCACAGGGATAGGAACACTGAAGCTTTCTTT
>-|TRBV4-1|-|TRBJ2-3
CASSQAGGDTQYF
TGCGCCAGCAGCCAAGCAGGGGGGGATACGCAGTATTTT
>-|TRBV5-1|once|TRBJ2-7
CASSLTGSWEQYF
TGCGCCAGCAGCTTGACAGGCTCCTGGGAGCAGTACTTC
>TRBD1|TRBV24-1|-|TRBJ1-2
CATSAPGQDGYTF
TGTGCCACCAGTGCCCCTGGACAGGATGGCTACACCTTC
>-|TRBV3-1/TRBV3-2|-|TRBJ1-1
CASSQETTARRNTEAFF
TGTGCCAGCAGCCAAGAGACGACAGCTAGACGAAACACTGAAGCTTTCTTT
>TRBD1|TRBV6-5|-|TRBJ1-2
CASSYFDAGQYTF
TGTGCCAGCAGTTACTTTGACGCGGGACAGTACACCTTC
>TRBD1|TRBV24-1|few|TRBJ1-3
CATSDFGDREETGNTIYF
TGTGCCACCAGTGATTTTGGAGACAGGGAAGAAACTGGAAACACCATATATTTT
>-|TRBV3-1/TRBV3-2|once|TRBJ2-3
CASSGRVPQTGRDTQYF
TGTGCCAGCAGCGGCAGGGTGCCCCAAACCGGGCGGGATACGCAGTATTTT
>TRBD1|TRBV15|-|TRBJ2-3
CATKQGAASTDTQYF
TGTGCCACCAAGCAGGGGGCCGCTAGCACAGATACGCAGTATTTT
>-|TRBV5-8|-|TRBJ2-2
CASSLSFGGELFF
TGTGCCAGCAGCTTGTCGTTCGGCGGGGAGCTGTTTTTT
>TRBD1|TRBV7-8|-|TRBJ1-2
CASSLDEGAVYGYTF
TGTGCCAGCAGCTTAGACGAGGGGGCTGTCTATGGCTACACCTTC
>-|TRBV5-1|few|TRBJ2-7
CASSATFYEQYF
TGCGCCAGCAGCGCAACTTTCTACGAGCAGTACTTC
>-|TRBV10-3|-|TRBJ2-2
CAIMLDRPANTGELFF
TGTGCCATCATGTTAGACAGGCCGGCGAACACCGGGGAGCTGTTTTTT
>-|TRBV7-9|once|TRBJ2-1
CASSPPGNAYNEQFF
TGTGCCAGCAGCCCTCCAGGGAACGCCTACAATGAGCAGTTCTTC
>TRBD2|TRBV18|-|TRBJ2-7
CASSPVTSGIDGQYF
TGTGCCAGCTCACCGGTCACTAGCGGGATAGACGGGCAGTACTTC
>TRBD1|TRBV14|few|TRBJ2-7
CASSQDPGQGIYEQYF
TGTGCCAGCAGCCAAGACCCGGGACAGGGTATTTACGAGCAGTACTTC
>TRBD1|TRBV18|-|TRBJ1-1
CASSPQGVGSTEAFF
TGTGCCAGCTCACCTCAGGGGGTAGGTAGCACTGAAGCTTTCTTT
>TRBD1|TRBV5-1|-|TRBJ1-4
CASSPDRRTGDGKLFF
TGCGCCAGCAGCCCTGATAGGAGGACAGGAGACGGAAAACTGTTTTTT
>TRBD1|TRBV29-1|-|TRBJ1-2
CSVVEGAVGYTF
TGCAGCGTTGTCGAGGGGGCCGTTGGCTACACCTTC
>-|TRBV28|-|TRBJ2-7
CASSPDSLPSGEQYF
TGTGCCAGCAGCCCAGACAGTTTACCCTCTGGAGAGCAGTACTTC
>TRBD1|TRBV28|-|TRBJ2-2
CASSSGQGITGELFF
TGTGCCAGCAGTTCAGGACAGGGGATCACCGGGGAGCTGTTTTTT
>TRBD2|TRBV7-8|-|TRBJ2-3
CASSSTSGGASDTQYF
TGTGCCAGCAGCTCCACTAGCGGGGGGGCCTCAGATACGCAGTATTTT
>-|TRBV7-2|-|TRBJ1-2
CASSSRRTANYGYTF
TGTGCCAGCAGCTCGCGGAGGACAGCAAACTATGGCTACACCTTC
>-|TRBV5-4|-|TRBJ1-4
CASSSSTPGGRNEKLFF
TGTGCCAGCAGCTCATCAACCCCGGGAGGGAGAAATGAAAAACTGTTTTTT
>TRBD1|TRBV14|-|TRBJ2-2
CASSRPLRDRANTGELFF
TGTGCCAGCAGCCGCCCTCTCCGGGACAGGGCTAACACCGGGGAGCTGTTTTTT